This TCR beta chain comes out of a study of shared clonotypes between healthy human individuals. Some clones are missing from TCRdb's copy, which holds only in-frame ones; the method was immunoSEQ multiplex PCR. Of about 960,000 clones in the sample, approximately 80% were seen once. Germline loops: CDR1 MNHNS, CDR2 SASEGT. Trimming pared 6 bases from V and 6 bases from J, leaving 14 bases between. The CDR3 totals 14 residues. The clonotype comes from a young man in good health. The sample taken for sequencing was memory CD4+ T cells sorted from blood. The subset is: CD45RA-negative fraction. This sequence joins TRBV6-1 and TRBJ1-4, with D possibly matching TRBD1 (5 bases). Here the CDR3 reads CASSGGTLHEKLFF. The DNA of the CDR3 is TGTGCCAGCAGCGGAGGGACTCTCCATGAAAAACTGTTTTTT.